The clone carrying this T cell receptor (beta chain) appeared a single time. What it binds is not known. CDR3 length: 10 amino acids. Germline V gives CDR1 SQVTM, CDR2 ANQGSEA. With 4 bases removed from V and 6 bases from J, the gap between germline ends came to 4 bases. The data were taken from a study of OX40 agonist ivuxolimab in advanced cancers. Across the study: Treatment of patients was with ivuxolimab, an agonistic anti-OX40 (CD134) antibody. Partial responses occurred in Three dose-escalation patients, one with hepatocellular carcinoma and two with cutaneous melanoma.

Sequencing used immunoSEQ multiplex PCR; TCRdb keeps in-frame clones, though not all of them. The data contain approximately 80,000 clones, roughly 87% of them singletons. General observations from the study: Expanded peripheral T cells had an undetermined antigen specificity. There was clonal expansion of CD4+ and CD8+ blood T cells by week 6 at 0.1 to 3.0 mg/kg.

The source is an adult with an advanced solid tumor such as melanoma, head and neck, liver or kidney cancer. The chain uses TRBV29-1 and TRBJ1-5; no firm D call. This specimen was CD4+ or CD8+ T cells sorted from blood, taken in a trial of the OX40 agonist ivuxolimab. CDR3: CSVGGQPQHF. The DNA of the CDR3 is TGCAGCGTTGGGGGTCAGCCCCAGCATTTT.